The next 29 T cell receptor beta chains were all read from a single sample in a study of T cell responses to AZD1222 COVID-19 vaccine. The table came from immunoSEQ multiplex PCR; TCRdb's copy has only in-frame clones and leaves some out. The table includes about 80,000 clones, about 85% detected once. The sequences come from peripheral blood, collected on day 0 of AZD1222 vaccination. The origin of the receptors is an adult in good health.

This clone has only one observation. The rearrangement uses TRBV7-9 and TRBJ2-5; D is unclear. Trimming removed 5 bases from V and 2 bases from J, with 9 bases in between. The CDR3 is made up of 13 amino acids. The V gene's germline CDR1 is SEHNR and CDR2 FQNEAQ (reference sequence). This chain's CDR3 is CASSPPVQETQYF. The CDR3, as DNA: TGTGCCAGCAGCCCCCCCGTACAAGAGACCCAGTACTTC. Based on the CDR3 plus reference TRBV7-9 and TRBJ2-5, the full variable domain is DTGVSQNPRHKITKRGQNVTFRCDPISEHNRLYWYRQTLGQGPEFLTYFQNEAQLEKSRLLSDRFSAERPKGSFSTLEIQRTEQGDSAMYLCASSPPVQETQYFGPGTRLLVL.

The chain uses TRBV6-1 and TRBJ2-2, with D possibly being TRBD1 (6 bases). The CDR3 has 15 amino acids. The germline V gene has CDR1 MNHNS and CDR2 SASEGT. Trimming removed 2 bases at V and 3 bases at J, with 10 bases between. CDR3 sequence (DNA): TGTGCCAGCAGTGAAATGAGGGGGTACACCGGGGAGCTGTTTTTT. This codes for CASSEMRGYTGELFF.

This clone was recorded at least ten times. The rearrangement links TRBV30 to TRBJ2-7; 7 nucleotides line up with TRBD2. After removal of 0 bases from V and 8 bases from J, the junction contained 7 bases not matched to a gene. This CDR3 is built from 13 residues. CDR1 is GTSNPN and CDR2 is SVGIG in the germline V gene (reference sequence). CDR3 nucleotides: TGTGCCTGGAGTGTATTAAGGGAGGGGAAGCAGTACTTC. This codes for CAWSVLREGKQYF. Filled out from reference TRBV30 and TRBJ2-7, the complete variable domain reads SQTIHQWPATLVQPVGSPLSLECTVEGTSNPNLYWYRQAAGRGLQLLFYSVGIGQISSEVPQNLSASRPQDRQFILSSKKLLLSDSGFYLCAWSVLREGKQYFGPGTRLTVT.

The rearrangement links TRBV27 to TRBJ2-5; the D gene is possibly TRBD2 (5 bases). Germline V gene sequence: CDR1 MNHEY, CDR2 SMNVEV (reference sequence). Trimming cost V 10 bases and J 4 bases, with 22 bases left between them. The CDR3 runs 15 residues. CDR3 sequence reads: CATTRTGIGVETQYF. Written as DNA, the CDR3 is TGTGCCACAACACGGACCGGGATTGGGGTAGAGACCCAGTACTTC.

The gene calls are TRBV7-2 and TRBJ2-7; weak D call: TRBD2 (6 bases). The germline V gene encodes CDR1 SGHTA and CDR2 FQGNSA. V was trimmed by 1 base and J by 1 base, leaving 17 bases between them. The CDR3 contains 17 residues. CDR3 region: CASSLGGGGKVSYEQYF. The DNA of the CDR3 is TGTGCCAGCAGCTTAGGTGGTGGCGGGAAGGTATCCTACGAGCAGTACTTC.

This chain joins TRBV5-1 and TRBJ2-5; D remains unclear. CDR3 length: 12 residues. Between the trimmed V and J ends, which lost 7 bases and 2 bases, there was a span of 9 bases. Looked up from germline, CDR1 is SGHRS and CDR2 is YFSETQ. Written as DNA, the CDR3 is TGCGCCAGCTCTGGCCAACAAGAGACCCAGTACTTC. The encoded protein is CASSGQQETQYF.

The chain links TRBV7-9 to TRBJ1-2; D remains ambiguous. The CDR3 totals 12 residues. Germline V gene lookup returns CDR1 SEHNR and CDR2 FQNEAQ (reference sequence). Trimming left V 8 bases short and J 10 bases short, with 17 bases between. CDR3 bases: TGTGCCAGCGGAAGGGAGCGGAGCGTCTACACCTTC. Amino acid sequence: CASGRERSVYTF.

This chain's CDR3 is CASRLEGGTEAFF. The CDR3 bases are TGTGCCAGCAGGCTAGAAGGGGGCACTGAAGCTTTCTTT. This chain uses TRBV6-5 with TRBJ1-1, with TRBD1 as a possible D gene (6 bases). Germline-derived CDR1 and CDR2 are MNHEY and SVGAGI. CDR3 length: 13 amino acids. Trimming shortened V by 6 bases and J by 4 bases, and 12 bases separated the two germline ends.

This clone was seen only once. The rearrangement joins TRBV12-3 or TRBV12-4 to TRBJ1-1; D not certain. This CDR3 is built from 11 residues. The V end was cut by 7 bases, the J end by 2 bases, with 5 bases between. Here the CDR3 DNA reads TGTGCCAGCAATCTTAACACTGAAGCTTTCTTT. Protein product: CASNLNTEAFF.

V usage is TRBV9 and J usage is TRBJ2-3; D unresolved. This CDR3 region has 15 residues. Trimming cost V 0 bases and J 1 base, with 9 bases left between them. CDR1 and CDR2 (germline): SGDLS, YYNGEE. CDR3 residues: CASSVDGGGTDTQYF. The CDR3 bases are TGTGCCAGCAGCGTAGATGGTGGGGGCACAGATACGCAGTATTTT.

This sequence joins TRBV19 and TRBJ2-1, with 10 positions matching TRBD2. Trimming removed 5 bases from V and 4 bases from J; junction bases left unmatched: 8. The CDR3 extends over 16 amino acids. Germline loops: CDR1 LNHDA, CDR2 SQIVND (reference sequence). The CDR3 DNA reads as TGTGCCAGTAGTCCACGGACTAGCGGAGCATACAATGAGCAGTTCTTC. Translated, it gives CASSPRTSGAYNEQFF.

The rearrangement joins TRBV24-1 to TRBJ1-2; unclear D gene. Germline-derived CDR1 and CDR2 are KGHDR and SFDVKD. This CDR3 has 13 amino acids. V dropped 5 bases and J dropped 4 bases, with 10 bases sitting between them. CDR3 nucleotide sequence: TGTGCCACCAGTGGGGTCGGTTTCTATGGCTACACCTTC. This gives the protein CATSGVGFYGYTF.

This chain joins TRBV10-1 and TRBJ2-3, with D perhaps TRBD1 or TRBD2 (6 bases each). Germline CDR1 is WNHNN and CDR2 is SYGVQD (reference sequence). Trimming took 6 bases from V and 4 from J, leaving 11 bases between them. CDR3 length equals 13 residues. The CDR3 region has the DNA TGCGCCAGCAGCGAGGGGGGATCAGATACGCAGTATTTT. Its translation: CASSEGGSDTQYF.

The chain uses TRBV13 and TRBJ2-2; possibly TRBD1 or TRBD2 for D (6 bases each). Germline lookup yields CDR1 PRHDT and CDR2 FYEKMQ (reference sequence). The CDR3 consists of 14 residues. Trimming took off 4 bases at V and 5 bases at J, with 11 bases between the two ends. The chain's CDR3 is CASSSEGGTGELFF. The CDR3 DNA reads TGTGCCAGCAGCTCGGAGGGGGGTACCGGGGAGCTGTTTTTT.

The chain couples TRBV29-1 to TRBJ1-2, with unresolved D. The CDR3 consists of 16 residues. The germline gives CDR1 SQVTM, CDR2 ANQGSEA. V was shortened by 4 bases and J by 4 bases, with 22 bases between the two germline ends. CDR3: CSVAVENYNPGYGYTF. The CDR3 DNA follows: TGCAGCGTTGCTGTCGAAAACTACAACCCGGGCTATGGCTACACCTTC.

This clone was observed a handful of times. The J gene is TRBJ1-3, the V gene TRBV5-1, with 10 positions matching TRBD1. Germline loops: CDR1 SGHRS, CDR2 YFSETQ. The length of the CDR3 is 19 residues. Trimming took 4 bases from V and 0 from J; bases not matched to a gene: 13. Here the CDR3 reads CASSRTGTGARGSGNTIYF. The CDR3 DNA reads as TGCGCCAGCAGCCGGACCGGGACAGGGGCGAGGGGCTCTGGAAACACCATATATTTT.

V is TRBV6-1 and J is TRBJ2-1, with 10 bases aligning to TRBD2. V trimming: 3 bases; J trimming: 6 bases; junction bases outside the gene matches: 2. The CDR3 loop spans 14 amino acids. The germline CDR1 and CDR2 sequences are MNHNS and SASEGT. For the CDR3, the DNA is TGTGCCAGCAGTGATAGCGGGAGGTTCAATGAGCAGTTCTTC. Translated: CASSDSGRFNEQFF.

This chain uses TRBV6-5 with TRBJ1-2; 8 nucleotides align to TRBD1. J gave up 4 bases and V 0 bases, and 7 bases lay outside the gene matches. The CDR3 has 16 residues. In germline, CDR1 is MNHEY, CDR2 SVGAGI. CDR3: CASSYSSTGGGYGYTF. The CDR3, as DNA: TGTGCCAGCAGTTACTCGAGTACAGGGGGAGGCTATGGCTACACCTTC.

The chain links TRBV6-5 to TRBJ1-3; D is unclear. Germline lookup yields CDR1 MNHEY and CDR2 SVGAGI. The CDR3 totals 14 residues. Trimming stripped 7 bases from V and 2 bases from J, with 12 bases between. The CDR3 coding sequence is TGTGCCAGCACCCCGACACAGACTGGAAACACCATATATTTT. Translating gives CASTPTQTGNTIYF.

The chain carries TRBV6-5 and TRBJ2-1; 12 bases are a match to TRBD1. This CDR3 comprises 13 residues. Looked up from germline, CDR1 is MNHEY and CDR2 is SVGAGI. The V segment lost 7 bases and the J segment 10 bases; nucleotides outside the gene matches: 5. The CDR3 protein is CASTRDRGLEQFF. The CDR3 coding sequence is TGTGCCAGCACCCGGGACAGGGGGCTCGAGCAGTTCTTC.

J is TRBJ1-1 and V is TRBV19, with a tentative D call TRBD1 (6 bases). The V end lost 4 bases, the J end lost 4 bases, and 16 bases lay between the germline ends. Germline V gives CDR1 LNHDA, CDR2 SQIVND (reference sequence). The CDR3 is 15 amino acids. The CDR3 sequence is CASSTRQAGSTEAFF. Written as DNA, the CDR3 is TGTGCCAGTAGTACCCGACAGGCCGGGAGCACTGAAGCTTTCTTT.

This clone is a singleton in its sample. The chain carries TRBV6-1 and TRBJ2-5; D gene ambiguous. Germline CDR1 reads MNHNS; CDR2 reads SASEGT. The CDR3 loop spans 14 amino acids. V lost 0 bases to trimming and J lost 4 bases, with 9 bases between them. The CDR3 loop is CASSEARVPETQYF. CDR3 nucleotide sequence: TGTGCCAGCAGTGAAGCTAGGGTCCCAGAGACCCAGTACTTC.

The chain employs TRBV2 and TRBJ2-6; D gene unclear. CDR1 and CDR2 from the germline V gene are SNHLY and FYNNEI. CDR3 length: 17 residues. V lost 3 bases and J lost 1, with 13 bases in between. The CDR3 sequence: CASSEDPSESGANVLTF. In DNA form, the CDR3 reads TGTGCCAGCAGTGAGGACCCCAGTGAGTCTGGGGCCAACGTCCTGACTTTC.

The CDR3 DNA reads as TGCGCCAGCAGCCGAAAACAGGGATTCATGACCGGGGAGCTGTTTTTT. Its translation: CASSRKQGFMTGELFF. The chain couples TRBV4-1 to TRBJ2-2; perhaps TRBD1 as D (6 bases). CDR3 size: 16 residues. The ends were cut back, 4 bases at V and 5 bases at J, with 17 bases in the middle. Per germline, CDR1 MGHRA and CDR2 YSYEKL.

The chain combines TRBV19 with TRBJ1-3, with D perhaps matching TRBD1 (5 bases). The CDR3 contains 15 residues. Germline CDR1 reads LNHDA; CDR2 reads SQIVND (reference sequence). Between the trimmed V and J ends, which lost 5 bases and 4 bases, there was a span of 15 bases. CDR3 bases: TGTGCCAGTAGTCCTGGAGGGGACGCAGGAAACACCATATATTTT. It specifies CASSPGGDAGNTIYF.

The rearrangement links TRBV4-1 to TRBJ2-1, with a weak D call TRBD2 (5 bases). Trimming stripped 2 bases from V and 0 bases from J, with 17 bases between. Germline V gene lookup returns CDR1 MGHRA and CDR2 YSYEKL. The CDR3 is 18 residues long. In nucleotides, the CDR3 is TGCGCCAGCAGCCAACAGGACTTCTTACCACACTCCTACAATGAGCAGTTCTTC. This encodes CASSQQDFLPHSYNEQFF.

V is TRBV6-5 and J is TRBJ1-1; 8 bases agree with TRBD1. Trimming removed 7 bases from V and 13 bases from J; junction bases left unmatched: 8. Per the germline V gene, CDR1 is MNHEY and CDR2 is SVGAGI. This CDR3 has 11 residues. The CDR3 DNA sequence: TGTGCCAGCACCCCGGGACAGGCTAGTTTCTTT. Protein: CASTPGQASFF.

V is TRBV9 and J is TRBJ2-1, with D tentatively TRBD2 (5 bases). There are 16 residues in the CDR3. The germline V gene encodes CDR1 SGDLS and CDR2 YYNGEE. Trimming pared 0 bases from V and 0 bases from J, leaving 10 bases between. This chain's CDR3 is CASSVGIGVSYNEQFF. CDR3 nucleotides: TGTGCCAGCAGCGTAGGAATCGGGGTCTCCTACAATGAGCAGTTCTTC.

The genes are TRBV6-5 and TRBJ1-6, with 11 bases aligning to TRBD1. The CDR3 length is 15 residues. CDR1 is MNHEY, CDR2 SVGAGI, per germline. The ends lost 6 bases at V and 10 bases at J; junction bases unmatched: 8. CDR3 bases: TGTGCCAGCAGCGGTGGACAGGGGGCAGGGTCACCCCTCCACTTT. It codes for CASSGGQGAGSPLHF.